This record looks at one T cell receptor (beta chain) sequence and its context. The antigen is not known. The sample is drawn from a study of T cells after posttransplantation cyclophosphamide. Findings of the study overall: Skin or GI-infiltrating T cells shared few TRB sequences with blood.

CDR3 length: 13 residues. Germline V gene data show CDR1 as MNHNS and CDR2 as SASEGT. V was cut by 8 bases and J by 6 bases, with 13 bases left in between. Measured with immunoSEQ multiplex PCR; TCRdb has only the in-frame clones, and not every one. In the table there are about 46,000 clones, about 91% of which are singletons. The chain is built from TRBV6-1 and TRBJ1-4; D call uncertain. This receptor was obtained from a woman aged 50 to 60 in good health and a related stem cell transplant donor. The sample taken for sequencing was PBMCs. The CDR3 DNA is TGTGCCAGCGCCCCCGGCGCGGATGAAAAACTGTTTTTT. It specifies CASAPGADEKLFF.